This is a list of T cell receptor beta chains from one sample in a study of PD-1 blockade in classical Hodgkin lymphoma. Sequencing used immunoSEQ multiplex PCR; TCRdb keeps in-frame clones, though not all of them. The table records about 9,500 clones, 65% to 90% of them present only once. The sequenced material came from CD8+ T cells from blood. The receptors were gathered from a human donor with classical Hodgkin lymphoma. Both conserved end residues are part of each CDR3. Each record gives: J gene, clone size, V gene, CDR3 protein. Clone size, where shown, is once, few, many, or a class for clones that have expanded.

J: TRBJ1-3; size: .; V: TRBV6-1; CDR3: CASSEAPSGNTIYF
J: TRBJ2-3; size: .; V: TRBV29-1; CDR3: CSVDRQGGQYF
J: TRBJ2-2; size: few; V: TRBV5-1; CDR3: CASSLVVLSGELFF
J: TRBJ1-6; size: .; V: TRBV27; CDR3: CASSPPGLPPSPLHF
J: TRBJ1-4; size: .; V: TRBV4-3; CDR3: CASSQDGGTNEKLFF
J: TRBJ2-5; size: .; V: TRBV5-1; CDR3: CATCLGTGGFSETQYF
J: TRBJ1-2; size: .; V: TRBV9; CDR3: CASSVGTGANYGYTF
J: TRBJ2-3; size: .; V: TRBV2; CDR3: CASSEARIGVTDTQYF
J: TRBJ1-3; size: once; V: TRBV5-6; CDR3: CASSLLKGSGNTIYF
J: TRBJ2-1; size: .; V: TRBV15; CDR3: CATSRDEDEQFF
J: TRBJ2-1; size: .; V: TRBV4-1; CDR3: CASSQVPTPYNEQFF
J: TRBJ2-3; size: .; V: TRBV9; CDR3: CASSEDRGADTQYF
J: TRBJ2-3; size: .; V: TRBV27; CDR3: CASSLSSGAQWIGQYF
J: TRBJ2-3; size: few; V: TRBV7-2; CDR3: CASSLDGGTDTQYF
J: TRBJ2-7; size: .; V: TRBV10-2; CDR3: CASSPDYEQYF
J: TRBJ1-4; size: .; V: TRBV7-8; CDR3: CASRKNRFHNEKLFF
J: TRBJ2-2; size: .; V: TRBV28; CDR3: CASSSVTGYIGELFF
J: TRBJ1-6; size: once; V: TRBV18; CDR3: CASSLTSTGSYNSPLHF
J: TRBJ2-7; size: .; V: TRBV11-3; CDR3: CASSLYAGDAYEQYF
J: TRBJ2-7; size: once; V: TRBV5-6; CDR3: CASSDQQGSAREQYF
J: TRBJ2-7; size: .; V: TRBV9; CDR3: CASSVEGQGIHEQYF
J: TRBJ1-1; size: .; V: TRBV7-9; CDR3: CASSPTGSTFF